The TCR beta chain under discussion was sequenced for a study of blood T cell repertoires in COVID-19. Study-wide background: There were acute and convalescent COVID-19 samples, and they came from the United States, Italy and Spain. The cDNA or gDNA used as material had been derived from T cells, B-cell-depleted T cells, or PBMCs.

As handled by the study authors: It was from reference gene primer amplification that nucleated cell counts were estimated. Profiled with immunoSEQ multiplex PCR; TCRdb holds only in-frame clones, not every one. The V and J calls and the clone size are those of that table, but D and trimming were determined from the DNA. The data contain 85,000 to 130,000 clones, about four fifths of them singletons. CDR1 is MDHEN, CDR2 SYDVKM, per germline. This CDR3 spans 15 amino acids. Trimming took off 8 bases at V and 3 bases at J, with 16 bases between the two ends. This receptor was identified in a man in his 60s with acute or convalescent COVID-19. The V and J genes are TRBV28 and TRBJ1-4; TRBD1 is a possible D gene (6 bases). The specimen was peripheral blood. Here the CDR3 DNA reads TGTGCCAGCGTTGGCAGGGGTTCTGCTAATGAAAAACTGTTTTTT. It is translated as CASVGRGSANEKLFF.